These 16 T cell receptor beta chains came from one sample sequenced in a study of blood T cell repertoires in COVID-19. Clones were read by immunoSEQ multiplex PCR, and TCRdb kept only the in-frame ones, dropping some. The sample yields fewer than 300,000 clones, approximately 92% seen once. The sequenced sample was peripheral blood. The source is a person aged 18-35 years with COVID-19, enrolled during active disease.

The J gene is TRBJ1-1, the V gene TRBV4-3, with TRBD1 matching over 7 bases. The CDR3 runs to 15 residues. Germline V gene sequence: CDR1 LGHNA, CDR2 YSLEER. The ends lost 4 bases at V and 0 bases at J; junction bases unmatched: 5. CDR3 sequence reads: CASSPRDSMNTEAFF. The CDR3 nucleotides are TGCGCCAGCAGCCCCCGGGACAGCATGAACACTGAAGCTTTCTTT.

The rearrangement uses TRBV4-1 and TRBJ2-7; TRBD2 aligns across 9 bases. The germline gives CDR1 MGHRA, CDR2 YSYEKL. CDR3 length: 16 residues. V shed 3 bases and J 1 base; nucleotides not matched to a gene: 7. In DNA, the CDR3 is TGCGCCAGCAGCCAGACGACTAGCGGAGCATCCTACGAGCAGTACTTC. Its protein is CASSQTTSGASYEQYF.

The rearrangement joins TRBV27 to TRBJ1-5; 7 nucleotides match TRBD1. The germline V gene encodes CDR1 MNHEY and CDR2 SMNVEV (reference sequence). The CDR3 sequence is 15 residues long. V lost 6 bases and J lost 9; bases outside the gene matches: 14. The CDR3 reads CASSPDRTDGLPQHF. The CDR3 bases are TGTGCCAGCAGCCCGGACAGGACGGACGGTCTGCCCCAGCATTTT.

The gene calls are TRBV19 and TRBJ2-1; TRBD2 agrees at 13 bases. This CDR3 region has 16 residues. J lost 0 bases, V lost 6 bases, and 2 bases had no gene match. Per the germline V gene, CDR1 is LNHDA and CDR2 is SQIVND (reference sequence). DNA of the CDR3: TGTGCCAGTAGCTGGACTAGCGGGGGCTCCTACAATGAGCAGTTCTTC. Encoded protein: CASSWTSGGSYNEQFF.

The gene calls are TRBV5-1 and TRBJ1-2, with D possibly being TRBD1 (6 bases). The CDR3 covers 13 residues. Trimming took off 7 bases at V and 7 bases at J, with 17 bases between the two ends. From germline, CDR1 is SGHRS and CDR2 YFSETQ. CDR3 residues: CASFRDINSGYTF. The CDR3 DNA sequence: TGCGCCAGCTTCCGGGACATCAACAGTGGCTACACCTTC.

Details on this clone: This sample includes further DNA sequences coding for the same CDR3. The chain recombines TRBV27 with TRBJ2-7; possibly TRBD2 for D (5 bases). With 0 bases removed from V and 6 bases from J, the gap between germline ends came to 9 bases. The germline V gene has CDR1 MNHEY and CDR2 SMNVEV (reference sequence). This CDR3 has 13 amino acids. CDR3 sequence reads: CASSLSARVEQYF. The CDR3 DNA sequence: TGTGCCAGCAGTTTATCGGCGAGGGTCGAGCAGTACTTC.

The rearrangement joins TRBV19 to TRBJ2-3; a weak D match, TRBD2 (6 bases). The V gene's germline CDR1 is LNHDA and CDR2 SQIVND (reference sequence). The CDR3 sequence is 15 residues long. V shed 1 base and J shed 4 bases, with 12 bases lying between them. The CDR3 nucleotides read TGTGCCAGTAGTATAGGAGCGGGCAATGCAGATACGCAGTATTTT. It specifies CASSIGAGNADTQYF.

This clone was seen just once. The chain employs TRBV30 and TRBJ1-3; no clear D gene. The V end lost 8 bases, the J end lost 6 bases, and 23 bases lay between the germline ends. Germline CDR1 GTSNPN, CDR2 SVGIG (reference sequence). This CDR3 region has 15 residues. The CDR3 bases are TGTGCCGGAGACGCGAGGCCGGGAACGGCAAACACCATATATTTT. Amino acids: CAGDARPGTANTIYF.

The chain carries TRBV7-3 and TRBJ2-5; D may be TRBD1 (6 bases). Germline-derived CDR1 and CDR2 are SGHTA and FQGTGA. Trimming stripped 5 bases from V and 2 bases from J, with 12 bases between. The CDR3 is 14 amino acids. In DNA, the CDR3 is TGTGCCAGCAGCCTAGGGGGTCCGCAAGAGACCCAGTACTTC. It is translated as CASSLGGPQETQYF.

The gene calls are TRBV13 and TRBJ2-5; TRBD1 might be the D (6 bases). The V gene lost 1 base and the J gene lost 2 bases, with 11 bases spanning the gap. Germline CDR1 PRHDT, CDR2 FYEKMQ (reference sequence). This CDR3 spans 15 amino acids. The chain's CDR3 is CASSLELDRQETQYF. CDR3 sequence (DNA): TGTGCCAGCAGCTTAGAACTGGACAGACAAGAGACCCAGTACTTC.

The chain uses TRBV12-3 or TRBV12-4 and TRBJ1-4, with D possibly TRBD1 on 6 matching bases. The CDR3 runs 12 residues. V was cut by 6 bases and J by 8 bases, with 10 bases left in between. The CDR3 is CASRGGAEKLFF. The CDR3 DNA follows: TGTGCCAGCAGGGGGGGGGCGGAAAAACTGTTTTTT.

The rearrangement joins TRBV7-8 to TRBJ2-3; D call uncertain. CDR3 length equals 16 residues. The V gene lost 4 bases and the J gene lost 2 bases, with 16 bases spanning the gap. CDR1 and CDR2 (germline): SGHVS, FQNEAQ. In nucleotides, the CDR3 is TGTGCCAGCAGCTCCTCTAGATTCGCTTCCACAGATACGCAGTATTTT. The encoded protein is CASSSSRFASTDTQYF.

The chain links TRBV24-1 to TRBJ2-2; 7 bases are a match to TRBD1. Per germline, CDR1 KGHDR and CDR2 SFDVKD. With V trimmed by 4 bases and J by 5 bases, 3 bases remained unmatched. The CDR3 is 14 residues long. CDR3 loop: CATSEPGQTGELFF. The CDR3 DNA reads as TGTGCCACCAGTGAACCGGGACAGACCGGGGAGCTGTTTTTT.

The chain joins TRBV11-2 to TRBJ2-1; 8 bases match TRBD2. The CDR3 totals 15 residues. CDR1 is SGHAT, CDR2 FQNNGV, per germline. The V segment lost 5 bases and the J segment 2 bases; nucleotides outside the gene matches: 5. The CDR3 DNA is TGTGCCAGCAGCCTTAGCGGGGCCGCCTACAATGAGCAGTTCTTC. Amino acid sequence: CASSLSGAAYNEQFF.

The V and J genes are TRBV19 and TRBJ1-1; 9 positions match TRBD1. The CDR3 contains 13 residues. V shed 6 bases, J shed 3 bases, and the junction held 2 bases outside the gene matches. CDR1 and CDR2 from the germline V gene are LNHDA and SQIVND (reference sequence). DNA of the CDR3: TGTGCCAGTAGAAGGACAGGGGACACTGAAGCTTTCTTT. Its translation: CASRRTGDTEAFF.

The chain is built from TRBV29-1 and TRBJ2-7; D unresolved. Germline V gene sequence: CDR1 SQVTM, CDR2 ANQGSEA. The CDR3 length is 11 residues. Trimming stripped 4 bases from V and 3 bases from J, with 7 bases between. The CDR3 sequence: CSVGQNYEQYF. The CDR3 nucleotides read TGCAGCGTTGGTCAGAACTACGAGCAGTACTTC.